These 15 T cell receptor beta chains share one sample of origin, sequenced in a study of cytomegalovirus exposure and HLA in healthy donors. PCR employed 60 Vbeta and 13 Jbeta primers. Only in-frame clones appear in the TCRdb table, and some are missing; sequencing was by immunoSEQ multiplex PCR. The sample lists 200,000 or so clones, roughly 80% occurring once. Sequenced material: PBMCs. All receptors derive from a man aged 35-49 years in good health and CMV-seropositive.

Remarks on this clone: Relative to the germline gene, one junction end is altered; a read error may explain this. The J gene is TRBJ2-1, the V gene TRBV11-3; 8 nucleotides agree with TRBD1. The CDR3 contains 14 residues. Germline CDR1 and CDR2: SGHNT and YENEEA. CDR3 in DNA: TGTGCCAGCAGCGGACAGGGACAGGTGAATGAACAGTTCTTC. Translation gives CASSGQGQVNEQFF.

The CDR3 reads CASSVTGESTQYF. The CDR3 coding sequence is TGCGCCAGCAGCGTGACAGGGGAGAGCACGCAGTATTTT. This chain connects TRBV5-1 to TRBJ2-3, with TRBD1 matching over 8 bases. The length of the CDR3 is 13 residues. Germline V gives CDR1 SGHRS, CDR2 YFSETQ. V was pared by 4 bases and J by 9 bases, with 7 bases of the junction left unmatched.

This chain links TRBV19 with TRBJ1-1; D gene uncertain. The V and J ends lost 8 bases and 1 base respectively, with 8 bases between them. This CDR3 region has 12 residues. CDR1 and CDR2 (germline): LNHDA, SQIVND (reference sequence). The CDR3, as DNA: TGTGCCAGTCAGAACCAGAACACTGAAGCTTTCTTT. This sequence encodes CASQNQNTEAFF. Full variable domain (rest looked up from reference TRBV19 and TRBJ1-1): DGGITQSPKYLFRKEGQNVTLSCEQNLNHDAMYWYRQDPGQGLRLIYYSQIVNDFQKGDIAEGYSVSREKKESFPLTVTSAQKNPTAFYLCASQNQNTEAFFGQGTRLTVV.

The genes are TRBV2 and TRBJ2-7, with D possibly matching TRBD1 (5 bases). Germline CDR1 SNHLY, CDR2 FYNNEI. Trimming pared 3 bases from V and 2 bases from J, leaving 14 bases between. There are 15 residues in the CDR3. The CDR3 spells CASSEVFDRTYEQYF. CDR3 bases: TGTGCCAGCAGTGAGGTCTTCGACAGAACCTACGAGCAGTACTTC.

V and J are TRBV5-5 and TRBJ1-1, with no clear D. Germline CDR1 reads SGHKS; CDR2 reads YYEKEE (reference sequence). The CDR3 runs to 14 residues. In DNA, the CDR3 is TGTGGAACCACGTTTTCGAGTCGGAACACTGAAGCTTTCTTT. It is translated as CGTTFSSRNTEAFF.

V is TRBV27 and J is TRBJ2-2; TRBD2 aligns across 8 bases. This CDR3 has 14 residues. V lost 4 bases, J lost 8 bases, and 6 bases stayed unmatched. Germline V gene data show CDR1 as MNHEY and CDR2 as SMNVEV (reference sequence). The DNA for the CDR3 is TGTGCCAGCAGTTGGAGCGGGGGACGTGGGGAGCTGTTTTTT. It specifies CASSWSGGRGELFF.

In this sample, this clone turned up a few times. This chain links TRBV2 with TRBJ2-1; 7 bases agree with TRBD2. Germline values: CDR1 SNHLY, CDR2 FYNNEI. The CDR3 runs 14 residues. Germline trimming cut 5 bases from V and 3 bases from J; bases unmatched to any gene: 4. CDR3 nucleotides: TGTGCCAGCAGTAGCGGGGCAAGCTACAATGAGCAGTTCTTC. Its translation: CASSSGASYNEQFF.

This chain connects TRBV10-3 to TRBJ2-2; D may be TRBD1 (5 bases). Germline lookup yields CDR1 ENHRY and CDR2 SYGVKD. This CDR3 has 15 residues. V shed 6 bases and J shed 3 bases, with 14 bases lying between them. The CDR3 coding sequence is TGTGCCATCAGCAGGGCCGCCGGCGACACCGGGGAGCTGTTTTTT. Translating it yields CAISRAAGDTGELFF.

The J gene is TRBJ1-1, the V gene TRBV6-5; D perhaps matches TRBD1 (5 bases). The CDR3 extends over 13 amino acids. Germline CDR1 and CDR2: MNHEY and SVGAGI. V shed 6 bases and J shed 0 bases, with 8 bases lying between them. CDR3 residues: CASRAGMNTEAFF. CDR3 nucleotides: TGTGCCAGCAGGGCAGGGATGAACACTGAAGCTTTCTTT.

This clone has just a few counts. V is TRBV4-3 and J is TRBJ2-3; D is uncertain. The V end lost 0 bases, the J end lost 6 bases, and 13 bases lay between the germline ends. Per the germline V gene, CDR1 is LGHNA and CDR2 is YSLEER. The CDR3 loop spans 15 amino acids. The CDR3 region has the DNA TGCGCCAGCAGCCAAGAGCCCCGAGGTTCTGATACGCAGTATTTT. Protein: CASSQEPRGSDTQYF.

The V and J genes are TRBV5-6 and TRBJ2-1; TRBD2 agrees at 8 bases. The germline V gene has CDR1 SGHDT and CDR2 YYEEEE. The V gene end was trimmed by 3 bases and the J gene end by 4 bases; junction bases not matched to a gene: 3. This CDR3 has 14 residues. The CDR3 here is CASSSGTRYNEQFF. The CDR3 nucleotides read TGTGCCAGCAGCTCCGGGACTAGGTACAATGAGCAGTTCTTC.

This chain joins TRBV18 and TRBJ1-1, with 10 bases identical to TRBD1. CDR3 length: 15 residues. Trimming removed 2 bases from V and 4 bases from J; junction bases left unmatched: 4. The germline V gene has CDR1 KGHSH and CDR2 LQKENI. CDR3 protein: CASSPKGQGFTEAFF. CDR3 sequence (DNA): TGTGCCAGCTCACCAAAGGGACAGGGGTTCACTGAAGCTTTCTTT.

The chain recombines TRBV5-1 with TRBJ1-5; TRBD1 matches 10 bases. This CDR3 spans 16 amino acids. V lost 3 bases, J lost 3 bases, and 6 bases stayed unmatched. In germline, CDR1 is SGHRS, CDR2 YFSETQ. In DNA, the CDR3 is TGCGCCAGCAGCTGGTTGACAGGGGGCGACAATCAGCCCCAGCATTTT. Its translation: CASSWLTGGDNQPQHF.

The V and J genes are TRBV6-5 and TRBJ2-1; maybe TRBD2 (6 bases). V was pared by 6 bases and J by 9 bases, with 15 bases between. The CDR3 spans 13 residues. Germline assignment: CDR1 MNHEY and CDR2 SVGAGI. The CDR3: CASSFSQGGEQFF. The CDR3 DNA is TGTGCCAGCAGCTTCTCGCAGGGAGGTGAGCAGTTCTTC.

A note on this clone: Given the absence of the conserved phenylalanine or tryptophan at the CDR3 end, a read error is likely. V is TRBV7-9 and J is TRBJ1-1, with 11 nucleotides matching TRBD1. Germline lookup yields CDR1 SEHNR and CDR2 FQNEAQ (reference sequence). This CDR3 is 17 amino acids long. J lost 3 bases, V lost 5 bases, and 11 bases had no gene match. The CDR3 bases are TGTGCCAGCAGCCCGGACAGGGGGCAAAGGTGGGACACTGAAGCTTTCTTA. As protein: CASSPDRGQRWDTEAFL.